This T cell receptor beta chain originates from a study of shared clonotypes between healthy human individuals. Whole-study context: The people who gave samples were a couple of women and a few men aged 18 to 49.

Study-wide results and caveats: Larger richness was generally estimated for naive than memory subsets. Non-shared clonotypes were found to have lower generation probabilities than the clonotypes that were shared by all four of the sorted-subset donors. Of the naive CD4 clonotypes, 4% to 5% were shared across a few donors.

TCRdb keeps only in-frame clones here, not all; method: immunoSEQ multiplex PCR. Of hundreds of thousands of clones detected, about 91% appear once; the ten largest clones hold under 30%. This CDR3 has 14 amino acids. Germline values: CDR1 SEHNR, CDR2 FQNEAQ (reference sequence). Trimming left V 5 bases short and J 7 bases short, with 15 bases between. In the naive CD8 group, cells lacked CD45RO and were positively selected for CCR7, so terminally differentiated effector memory CD45RA+ cells were left out. In the case of this clone: What it binds is unknown.

The rearrangement links TRBV7-9 to TRBJ1-5; D is unresolved. The sequencing input was naive CD8+ T cells sorted from blood. The TCR originated in a young man in good health. As DNA, the CDR3 is TGTGCCAGCAGCCCGGGCCGCCGGGAGCAGCCCCAGCATTTT. Translated: CASSPGRREQPQHF. Filled out from reference TRBV7-9 and TRBJ1-5, the complete variable domain reads DTGVSQNPRHKITKRGQNVTFRCDPISEHNRLYWYRQTLGQGPEFLTYFQNEAQLEKSRLLSDRFSAERPKGSFSTLEIQRTEQGDSAMYLCASSPGRREQPQHFGDGTRLSIL.